These 27 T cell receptor beta chains came from one sample sequenced in a study of identical twins. Each CDR3 protein is one row after TCRdb ran MiXCR on the 5' RACE reads. The sample has roughly 690,000 distinct CDR3 sequences, around 20% seen once; the top ten hold around 4.5%. The same data also went into a second study, on T cells expressing NK-cell markers.

The sample comprised PBMCs. These receptors all stem from a woman aged 18-29 years in good health.

This clonotype came up many times. The V call is TRBV2, the J call TRBJ1-5; no clear D. CDR3 length equals 14 residues. Germline-derived CDR1 and CDR2 are SNHLY and FYNNEI. Trimming cost V 3 bases and J 5 bases, with 11 bases left between them. The CDR3 here is CASSDLGEDQPQHF. In DNA form, the CDR3 reads TGTGCCAGCAGTGATCTGGGAGAGGATCAGCCCCAGCATTTT. Looking up the rest from reference TRBV2 and TRBJ1-5 gives the full variable domain: EPEVTQTPSHQVTQMGQEVILRCVPISNHLYFYWYRQILGQKVEFLVSFYNNEISEKSEIFDDQFSVERPDGSNFTLKIRSTKLEDSAMYFCASSDLGEDQPQHFGDGTRLSIL.

The sample holds many counts of this clonotype. The J gene is TRBJ2-1, the V gene TRBV29-1; D perhaps matches TRBD2 (7 bases). Germline values: CDR1 SQVTM, CDR2 ANQGSEA. Trimming removed 7 bases at V and 5 bases at J, with 21 bases between. This CDR3 spans 15 amino acids. CDR3 loop: CSGIWGGPYDNEQFF. The CDR3 bases are TGCAGCGGCATATGGGGGGGGCCGTATGACAATGAGCAGTTCTTC.

This chain joins TRBV18 and TRBJ2-6; D ambiguous. The CDR3 length is 12 residues. Germline V lookup: CDR1 KGHSH, CDR2 LQKENI. Trimming cost V 4 bases and J 12 bases, with 10 bases left between them. Here the CDR3 reads CASSLELGVLTF. The CDR3 coding sequence is TGTGCCAGCTCACTTGAACTTGGCGTCCTGACTTTC. The complete variable domain, with remaining parts taken from reference TRBV18 and TRBJ2-6, reads NAGVMQNPRHLVRRRGQEARLRCSPMKGHSHVYWYRQLPEEGLKFMVYLQKENIIDESGMPKERFSAEFPKEGPSILRIQQVVRGDSAAYFCASSLELGVLTFGAGSRLTVL.

This clonotype appeared many times. J is TRBJ2-3 and V is TRBV20-1, with 8 bases lining up with TRBD2. This CDR3 contains 16 residues. CDR1 and CDR2 from the germline V gene are DFQATT and SNEGSKA (reference sequence). Germline trimming cut 1 base from V and 7 bases from J; bases unmatched to any gene: 13. The CDR3 spells CSARAKEGSGRHTQYF. CDR3 nucleotides: TGCAGTGCTAGAGCGAAGGAGGGGAGCGGGAGACATACGCAGTATTTT.

This chain uses TRBV2 with TRBJ1-2; D unresolved. The length of the CDR3 is 14 residues. Germline loops: CDR1 SNHLY, CDR2 FYNNEI. V was trimmed by 2 bases and J by 2 bases, leaving 9 bases between them. The CDR3 DNA follows: TGTGCCAGCAGTGAACTACACCTCAACTATGGCTACACCTTC. This sequence encodes CASSELHLNYGYTF.

The sample holds many counts of this clonotype. The rearrangement uses TRBV20-1 and TRBJ2-3; a possible D gene is TRBD1 (6 bases). Germline lookup yields CDR1 DFQATT and CDR2 SNEGSKA (reference sequence). This CDR3 is built from 14 residues. V was trimmed by 2 bases and J by 5 bases, leaving 14 bases between them. CDR3: CSARRQGKGDTQYF. The CDR3 DNA reads as TGCAGTGCTAGAAGGCAGGGGAAAGGAGATACGCAGTATTTT.

This clonotype was seen a few times. The chain has TRBV5-1 and TRBJ2-3; 7 nucleotides line up with TRBD2. Unmatched junction bases numbered 5, after V lost 0 bases and J lost 4 bases. Germline lookup yields CDR1 SGHRS and CDR2 YFSETQ. The CDR3 consists of 15 residues. CDR3 residues: CASSLEWGGADTQYF. The CDR3 DNA sequence: TGCGCCAGCAGCTTGGAGTGGGGAGGGGCAGATACGCAGTATTTT.

This clonotype was detected many times. The genes are TRBV12-3 or TRBV12-4 and TRBJ2-5, with TRBD2 matching over 8 bases. Trimming at V came to 6 bases and at J to 5 bases, leaving 5 bases not matched to a gene. This CDR3 region has 13 residues. CDR3 in DNA: TGTGCCAGCAGCATAGCGGGATCGGAGACCCAGTACTTC. It translates to CASSIAGSETQYF.

This chain links TRBV20-1 with TRBJ2-7, with TRBD2 matching over 14 bases. Trimming took 6 bases from V and 3 from J; bases not matched to a gene: 7. Germline CDR1 DFQATT, CDR2 SNEGSKA (reference sequence). The CDR3 is 15 residues long. The CDR3 loop is CSARPGLAGVYEQYF. As DNA, the CDR3 is TGCAGTGCAAGGCCGGGACTAGCGGGAGTCTACGAGCAGTACTTC.

This clonotype has just a few counts. The chain combines TRBV10-3 with TRBJ1-6; D is ambiguous. The CDR3 covers 14 residues. Germline V gives CDR1 ENHRY, CDR2 SYGVKD. V lost 5 bases and J 6 bases, leaving 11 bases between the germline ends. CDR3 protein: CAISLTLANSPLHF. DNA of the CDR3: TGTGCCATCAGTCTTACATTGGCTAATTCACCCCTCCACTTT.

The chain carries TRBV19 and TRBJ1-1, with D unclear. Per germline, CDR1 LNHDA and CDR2 SQIVND (reference sequence). CDR3 length: 14 residues. Trimming shortened V by 5 bases and J by 6 bases, and 16 bases separated the two germline ends. The CDR3 loop is CASSLPSGSAEAFF. The CDR3, as DNA: TGTGCCAGTAGTCTCCCCAGCGGGTCCGCTGAAGCTTTCTTT.

The rearrangement links TRBV30 to TRBJ2-1; the match to TRBD2 covers 11 bases. The CDR3 has 14 residues. CDR1 GTSNPN and CDR2 SVGIG come from the germline V gene (reference sequence). The V segment lost 5 bases and the J segment 7 bases; nucleotides outside the gene matches: 7. The CDR3 loop is CAWGTSGRRNEQFF. Here the CDR3 DNA reads TGTGCCTGGGGAACTAGCGGGAGACGAAATGAGCAGTTCTTC.

The rearrangement joins TRBV10-3 to TRBJ2-1; perhaps TRBD2 as D (5 bases). CDR1 ENHRY and CDR2 SYGVKD come from the germline V gene. V lost 4 bases and J lost 8, with 15 bases in between. This CDR3 comprises 14 residues. CDR3 sequence (DNA): TGTGCCATCAGTGGCCCGAGCGGAACGGATGAGCAGTTCTTC. As protein: CAISGPSGTDEQFF.

This clonotype was detected a few times. J is TRBJ2-1 and V is TRBV4-2; TRBD2 aligns across 7 bases. The CDR3 is made up of 16 amino acids. With 1 base clipped from V and 4 bases from J, the junction kept 7 bases outside the gene matches. The germline gives CDR1 LGHNA, CDR2 YNFKEQ. CDR3 sequence: CASSQVGGGWYNEQFF. CDR3 DNA sequence: TGTGCCAGCAGCCAAGTGGGGGGAGGGTGGTACAATGAGCAGTTCTTC.

This clonotype was seen only a few times. The rearrangement links TRBV7-2 to TRBJ2-7, with D maybe TRBD1 (6 bases). Germline values: CDR1 SGHTA, CDR2 FQGNSA. This CDR3 comprises 13 residues. V lost 5 bases, J lost 3 bases, and 11 bases lay in between. CDR3 in amino acids: CASSKGQVYEQYF. In nucleotides, the CDR3 is TGTGCCAGCAGCAAGGGACAAGTCTACGAGCAGTACTTC.

At least ten counts were recorded for this clonotype. The V and J genes are TRBV12-3 or TRBV12-4 and TRBJ2-3; 8 positions match TRBD2. V was clipped by 6 bases and J by 0 bases; unmatched bases: 2. The CDR3 has 14 residues. The CDR3, as DNA: TGTGCCAGCAGACTAGCGGCTAGCACAGATACGCAGTATTTT. Translation gives CASRLAASTDTQYF.

This clonotype was counted only a few times. This sequence joins TRBV20-1 and TRBJ2-2; D unclear. Germline lookup yields CDR1 DFQATT and CDR2 SNEGSKA (reference sequence). Trimming shortened V by 5 bases and J by 1 base, and 11 bases separated the two germline ends. This CDR3 is built from 14 residues. The CDR3 region is CSAWANRNTGELFF. As DNA, the CDR3 is TGCAGTGCTTGGGCCAACAGGAACACCGGGGAGCTGTTTTTT.

In this sample, this clonotype turned up many times. V is TRBV5-1 and J is TRBJ2-2, with D tentatively TRBD2 (7 bases). Trimming shortened V by 1 base and J by 2 bases, and 12 bases separated the two germline ends. CDR1 and CDR2 (germline): SGHRS, YFSETQ. This CDR3 has 16 amino acids. The CDR3 here is CASSLLGGANTGELFF. For the CDR3, the DNA is TGCGCCAGCAGCTTGCTGGGGGGGGCCAACACCGGGGAGCTGTTTTTT.

This clonotype was counted once. The CDR3 does not end in the conserved phenylalanine or tryptophan, so this is likely a read error. This chain connects TRBV29-1 to TRBJ2-3; 15 bases are a match to TRBD2. This CDR3 contains 14 residues. J lost 8 bases, V lost 6 bases, and 6 bases had no gene match. Germline CDR1 reads SQVTM; CDR2 reads ANQGSEA. The CDR3: CSVRTSGRAGTQYY. In DNA, the CDR3 is TGCAGCGTAAGGACTAGCGGGAGGGCCGGTACGCAGTATTAT.

In this sample, this clonotype turned up many times. This chain uses TRBV7-9 with TRBJ1-1; D is undetermined. This CDR3 contains 15 residues. Trimming left V 4 bases short and J 1 base short, with 13 bases between. CDR1 and CDR2 (germline): SEHNR, FQNEAQ (reference sequence). CDR3 sequence reads: CASSSQPASNTEAFF. The DNA of the CDR3 is TGTGCCAGCAGCTCCCAACCGGCATCGAACACTGAAGCTTTCTTT.

The genes are TRBV30 and TRBJ2-7, with a possible D match to TRBD2 (5 bases). The germline V and J ends were trimmed by 2 bases and 4 bases, with 12 bases remaining between them. The length of the CDR3 is 13 residues. The germline CDR1 and CDR2 sequences are GTSNPN and SVGIG (reference sequence). In nucleotides, the CDR3 is TGTGCCTGGAGTACACTAGAAGTTTACGAGCAGTACTTC. This gives the protein CAWSTLEVYEQYF.

This clonotype came up a few times. The chain employs TRBV10-3 and TRBJ2-3, with a possible D match to TRBD1 (6 bases). The V end was cut by 0 bases, the J end by 2 bases, with 18 bases between. The CDR3 covers 18 residues. Germline V gene data show CDR1 as ENHRY and CDR2 as SYGVKD. CDR3 nucleotides: TGTGCCATCAGTGAGTCGAGGGGGAGCCCCTCTTACACAGATACGCAGTATTTT. Translating it yields CAISESRGSPSYTDTQYF.

The CDR3 nucleotides read TGTGCCAGCAGGGGACAGGGGTTGTACACTGAAGCTTTCTTT. It yields the protein CASRGQGLYTEAFF. The chain employs TRBV6-1 and TRBJ1-1; 10 nucleotides align to TRBD1. Germline CDR1 is MNHNS and CDR2 is SASEGT. CDR3 length: 14 residues. The J segment lost 3 bases and the V segment lost 6 bases, leaving 4 bases of the junction unmatched.

The table lists this clonotype with a count of one. The CDR3, as DNA: TGTGCCAGCAGCCCGTCTAGCGGGAGTACCGGGGAGCTGTTTTTT. Protein: CASSPSSGSTGELFF. The rearrangement uses TRBV7-2 and TRBJ2-2; 10 nucleotides agree with TRBD2. This CDR3 is 15 amino acids long. Per germline, CDR1 SGHTA and CDR2 FQGNSA. J lost 5 bases, V lost 5 bases, and 5 bases had no gene match.

The gene calls are TRBV11-2 and TRBJ2-5, with D maybe TRBD1 (6 bases). The germline CDR1 and CDR2 sequences are SGHAT and FQNNGV. Trimming removed 1 base at V and 5 bases at J, with 14 bases between. This CDR3 spans 15 amino acids. CDR3 in amino acids: CASSLGVRDTETQYF. As DNA, the CDR3 is TGTGCCAGCAGCTTAGGGGTCAGGGACACGGAGACCCAGTACTTC.

This clonotype was seen a handful of times. The J gene is TRBJ2-7, the V gene TRBV20-1, with 11 bases fitting TRBD2. This CDR3 comprises 15 residues. Germline loops: CDR1 DFQATT, CDR2 SNEGSKA (reference sequence). J lost 1 base, V lost 6 bases, and 8 bases had no gene match. CDR3 loop: CSAQRLAGSSYEQYF. In DNA, the CDR3 is TGCAGTGCCCAGAGACTAGCGGGATCTTCCTACGAGCAGTACTTC.

The gene calls are TRBV4-3 and TRBJ1-2; weak D call: TRBD1 (5 bases). The CDR3 extends over 13 amino acids. Looked up from germline, CDR1 is LGHNA and CDR2 is YSLEER. V was pared by 4 bases and J by 6 bases, with 12 bases between. In DNA, the CDR3 is TGCGCCAGCAGCCTGGGACTGACGGATGGCTACACCTTC. Amino acid sequence: CASSLGLTDGYTF.